This TCR beta chain derives from a study of CD8 T cells in Susac syndrome. Broader study findings: As the study acknowledged, the number of individuals in its TCR sequencing and HLA analysis was relatively small.

It was with random hexamers that 0.5 to 1 ug RNA was reverse transcribed. From the immunoSEQ multiplex PCR reads, TCRdb called clonotypes with MiXCR, one entry per CDR3 protein. The data contain hundreds of thousands of distinct CDR3 sequences, almost 97% of them singletons. There are 13 residues in the CDR3. With 10 bases clipped from V and 3 bases from J, the junction kept 8 bases outside the gene matches. CDR1 and CDR2 (germline): MNHNY, SVGAGI (reference sequence). A note on this clonotype: Its cognate antigen is unknown.

Sequenced material: CD4+ T cells from PBMCs. This sequence was found in a human donor with Susac syndrome. The rearrangement links TRBV6-6 to TRBJ2-7; 8 bases match TRBD1. CDR3 nucleotides: TGTGCCACTGGACAGGGTAGCTACTACGAGCAGTACTTC. Protein product: CATGQGSYYEQYF.